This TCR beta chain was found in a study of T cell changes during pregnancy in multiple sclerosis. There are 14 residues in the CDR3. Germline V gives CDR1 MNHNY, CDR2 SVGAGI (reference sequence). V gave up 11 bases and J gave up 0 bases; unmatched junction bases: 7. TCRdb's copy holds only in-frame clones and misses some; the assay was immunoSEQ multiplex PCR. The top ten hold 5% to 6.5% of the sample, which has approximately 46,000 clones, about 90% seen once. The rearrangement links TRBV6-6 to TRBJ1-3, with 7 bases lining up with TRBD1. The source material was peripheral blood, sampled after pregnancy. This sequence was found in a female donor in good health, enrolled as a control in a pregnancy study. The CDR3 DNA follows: TGTGCCGTCCGACAGGGAAGCTCTGGAAACACCATATATTTT. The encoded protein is CAVRQGSSGNTIYF.